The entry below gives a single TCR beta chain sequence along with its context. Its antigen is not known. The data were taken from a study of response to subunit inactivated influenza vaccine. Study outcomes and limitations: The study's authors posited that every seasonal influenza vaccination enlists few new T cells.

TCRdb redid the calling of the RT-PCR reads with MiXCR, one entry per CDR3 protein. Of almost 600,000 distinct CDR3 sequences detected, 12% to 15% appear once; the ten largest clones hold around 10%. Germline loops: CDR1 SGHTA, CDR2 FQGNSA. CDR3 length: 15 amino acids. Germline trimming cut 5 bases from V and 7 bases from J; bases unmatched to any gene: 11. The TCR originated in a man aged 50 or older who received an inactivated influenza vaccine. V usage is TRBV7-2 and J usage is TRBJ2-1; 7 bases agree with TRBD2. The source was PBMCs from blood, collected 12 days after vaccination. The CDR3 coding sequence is TGTGCCAGCAGCCAAACACGGGTAGCGGGTAATGAGCAGTTCTTC. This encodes CASSQTRVAGNEQFF.